This T cell receptor (beta chain) emerged from a study of human T cells and chemical hapten exposure. Across the whole study: Throughout a study of approximately 24 weeks, patients underwent weekly scalp administration of diphenylcyclopropenone doses. Alopecia areata, totalis or universalis affected patients, mainly female.

Individual cDNA molecules had unique molecular identifiers attached to them by the library. In TCRdb, the RACE reads were re-called with MiXCR into one record per CDR3 protein. The table has approximately 85,000 distinct CDR3 sequences, 10% seen once. This clonotype was found many times. Trimming cost V 2 bases and J 4 bases, with 15 bases left between them. This CDR3 is 15 amino acids long. CDR1 SGDLS and CDR2 YYNGEE come from the germline V gene. Sample time point: patch test 2, 6 weeks after DPC sensitization. The treatment is: therapeutic diphenylcyclopropenone sensitization with weekly scalp DPC. Unfractionated whole blood yielded total RNA.

This sequence originates from a young woman with alopecia areata. Some clones in this sample may be carry-over from other donors' samples. The chain employs TRBV9 and TRBJ1-2; possibly TRBD1 for D (6 bases). The material sequenced was whole blood, taken in connection with sensitization to the hapten diphenylcyclopropenone (DPC). CDR3 DNA sequence: TGTGCCAGCAGCGTGGACCCGGACAGCTTCTATGGCTACACCTTC. It is translated as CASSVDPDSFYGYTF.